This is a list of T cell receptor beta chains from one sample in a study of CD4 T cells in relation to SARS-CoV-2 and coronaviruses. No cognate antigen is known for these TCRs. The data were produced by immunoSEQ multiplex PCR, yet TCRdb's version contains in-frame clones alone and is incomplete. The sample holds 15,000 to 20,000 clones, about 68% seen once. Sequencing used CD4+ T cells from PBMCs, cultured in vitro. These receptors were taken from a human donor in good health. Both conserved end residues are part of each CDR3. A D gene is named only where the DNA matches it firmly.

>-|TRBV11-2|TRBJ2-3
CASSFNRAGYTDTQYF
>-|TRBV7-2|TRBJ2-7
CASSFAVEQYF
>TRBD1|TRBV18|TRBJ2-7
CASSPRDSSYEQYF
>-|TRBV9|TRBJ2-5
CASSSPLGQQETQYF
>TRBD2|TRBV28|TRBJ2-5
CASSLWDRGLAGEAETQYF
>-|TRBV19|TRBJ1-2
CASSLGADYGYTF
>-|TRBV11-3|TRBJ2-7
CASSLGGASYEQYF
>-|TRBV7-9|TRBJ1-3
CASSPRRGGDTIYF
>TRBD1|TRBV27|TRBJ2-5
CASSRQTGRETQYF
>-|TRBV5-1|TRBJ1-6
CASSLQGQLNSPLHF
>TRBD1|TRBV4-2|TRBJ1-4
CASSQEGQGASNEKLFF
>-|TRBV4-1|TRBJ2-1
CASSQGGGRDHNEQFF
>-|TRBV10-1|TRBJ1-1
CASSGLTNTEAFF
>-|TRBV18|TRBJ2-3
CASSPTQMEDTQYF
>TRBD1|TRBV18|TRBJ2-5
CASSPGTEETQYF
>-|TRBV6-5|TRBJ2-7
CASSWIADSYEQYF
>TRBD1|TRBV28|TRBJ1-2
CASSLAGQGLGGYTF
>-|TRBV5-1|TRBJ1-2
CASSLAAPANYGYTF
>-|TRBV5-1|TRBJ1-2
CASSLAGYGYTF
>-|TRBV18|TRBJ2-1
CASSPTQSSYNEQFF
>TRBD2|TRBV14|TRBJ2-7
CASSRMGLAGVNDEQYF
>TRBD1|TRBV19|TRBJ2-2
CASSMGQGAGTGELFF
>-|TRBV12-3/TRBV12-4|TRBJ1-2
CASSADMDGYTF
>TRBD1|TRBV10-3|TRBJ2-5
CAISEGTGQETQYF
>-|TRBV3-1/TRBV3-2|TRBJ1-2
CASSQVVGSGYTF
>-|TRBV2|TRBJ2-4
CASLANLAKNIQYF
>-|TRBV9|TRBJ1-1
CASSVLGTDTEAFF
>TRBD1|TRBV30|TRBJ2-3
CAWNVVTGGTDTQYF
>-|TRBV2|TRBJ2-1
CASTEGLKSYNEQFF
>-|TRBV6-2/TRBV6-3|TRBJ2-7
CASSYVPSSYEQYF
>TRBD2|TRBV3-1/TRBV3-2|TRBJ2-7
CASSQGTSGSQYEQYF
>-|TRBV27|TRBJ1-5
CASGLQARSFQPQHF
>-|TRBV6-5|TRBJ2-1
CASSYGTVYNEQFF
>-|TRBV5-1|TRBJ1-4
CASSLARGNEKLFF
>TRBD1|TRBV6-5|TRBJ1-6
CASRQGDSYNSPLHF
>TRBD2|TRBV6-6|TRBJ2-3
CASTQAGSTDTQYF